This T cell receptor (beta chain) originates from a study of human T cells and chemical hapten exposure. Across the whole study: Throughout the approximately 26-week study, diphenylcyclopropenone was applied weekly to the patients' scalps.

This clonotype was seen a handful of times. Time point defined: patch test 1, 2 weeks after DPC sensitization. The treatment denotes: therapeutic diphenylcyclopropenone sensitization with weekly scalp DPC. Germline V gene data show CDR1 as SGHAT and CDR2 as FQNNGV. CDR3 length: 16 residues. V was clipped by 5 bases and J by 2 bases; unmatched bases: 7. A single record per CDR3 protein comes from TCRdb applying MiXCR to the RACE reads. The sample records around 300,000 distinct CDR3 sequences, about 7% being singletons. This TCR derives from a woman aged 18-30 years with alopecia areata. Some clones in this sample may be carry-over from other donors' samples. The input for sequencing was whole blood, taken in connection with sensitization to the hapten diphenylcyclopropenone (DPC). The chain is built from TRBV11-2 and TRBJ2-5; 11 bases map to TRBD2. This CDR3 reads CASSPTSGVRQETQYF. The CDR3 coding sequence is TGTGCCAGCAGCCCGACTAGCGGGGTTCGACAAGAGACCCAGTACTTC.